The 29 T cell receptor beta chains given below trace back to one sample, sequenced in a study of blood T cell repertoires in COVID-19. Profiled with immunoSEQ multiplex PCR; TCRdb holds only in-frame clones, not every one. The sample lists about 270,000 clones; about 87% were seen once. Source material: PBMCs or T cells enriched from blood (not recorded which). The receptors were sampled from a woman between 25 and 40 years old with acute COVID-19.

This clone was counted a few times. This chain joins TRBV6-2 or TRBV6-3 and TRBJ2-3; D possibly corresponds to TRBD2 (5 bases). V lost 2 bases, J lost 4 bases, and 7 bases lay in between. Germline CDR1 MNHEY, CDR2 SVGEGT. The CDR3 consists of 13 residues. CDR3: CASSYGEPDTQYF. CDR3 sequence (DNA): TGTGCCAGCAGTTACGGGGAGCCAGATACGCAGTATTTT.

The chain uses TRBV10-2 and TRBJ1-5; D is unclear. CDR3 length equals 13 residues. CDR1 WSHSY and CDR2 SAAADI come from the germline V gene. V was pared by 8 bases and J by 1 base, with 9 bases between. CDR3 DNA: TGCGCCAGCGGTGCGGGGAGCAATCAGCCCCAGCATTTT. Amino acids: CASGAGSNQPQHF.

The V call is TRBV6-5, the J call TRBJ2-2; 12 nucleotides match TRBD2. There are 15 residues in the CDR3. Trimming removed 6 bases from V and 7 bases from J; junction bases left unmatched: 6. Per the germline V gene, CDR1 is MNHEY and CDR2 is SVGAGI. The CDR3 sequence is CASSPGLAGRGELFF. In nucleotides, the CDR3 is TGTGCCAGCAGCCCCGGACTAGCGGGACGCGGGGAGCTGTTTTTT.

The CDR3 here is CASSLSGVAEQYF. The CDR3 nucleotides are TGTGCCAGCAGCTTGTCAGGGGTGGCCGAGCAGTACTTC. The V gene is TRBV11-3, the J gene TRBJ2-7; D is possibly TRBD1 (6 bases). V was trimmed by 3 bases and J by 6 bases, leaving 12 bases between them. CDR3 length equals 13 residues. CDR1 and CDR2 from the germline V gene are SGHNT and YENEEA.

This chain joins TRBV4-1 and TRBJ2-7; 7 bases match TRBD1. The CDR3 has 16 residues. From germline, CDR1 is MGHRA and CDR2 YSYEKL. V lost 3 bases and J lost 2; bases outside the gene matches: 10. Written as DNA, the CDR3 is TGCGCCAGCAGCCACCCTCCGAAAGGGGGCACCTACGAGCAGTACTTC. Translating gives CASSHPPKGGTYEQYF.

The chain joins TRBV12-3 or TRBV12-4 to TRBJ1-1, with D possibly TRBD1 on 5 matching bases. V lost 6 bases and J 4 bases, leaving 9 bases between the germline ends. The length of the CDR3 is 12 residues. The CDR3 reads CASREGLTEAFF. CDR3 coding DNA: TGTGCCAGCAGGGAGGGGCTCACTGAAGCTTTCTTT.

The chain joins TRBV2 to TRBJ1-2; D gene uncertain. Germline V gene sequence: CDR1 SNHLY, CDR2 FYNNEI. The CDR3 length is 11 residues. Deletions cut 1 base from V and 7 bases from J, with 4 bases between. CDR3 loop: CASSEEAGYTF. As DNA, the CDR3 is TGTGCCAGCAGTGAAGAAGCTGGCTACACCTTC.

V usage is TRBV2 and J usage is TRBJ2-5; D is possibly TRBD1 (6 bases). Between the trimmed V and J ends, which lost 4 bases and 1 base, there was a span of 7 bases. This CDR3 is built from 13 residues. Germline assignment: CDR1 SNHLY and CDR2 FYNNEI. The CDR3 sequence: CASSVDSQETQYF. The CDR3 DNA follows: TGTGCCAGCAGTGTGGACAGCCAAGAGACCCAGTACTTC. Supplemented by reference TRBV2 and TRBJ2-5, the full variable domain reads EPEVTQTPSHQVTQMGQEVILRCVPISNHLYFYWYRQILGQKVEFLVSFYNNEISEKSEIFDDQFSVERPDGSNFTLKIRSTKLEDSAMYFCASSVDSQETQYFGPGTRLLVL.

The genes are TRBV28 and TRBJ1-1; 7 bases agree with TRBD1. This CDR3 contains 14 residues. Germline CDR1 and CDR2: MDHEN and SYDVKM. After removal of 6 bases from V and 5 bases from J, the junction contained 9 bases not matched to a gene. The CDR3 is CASSLGTAETEAFF. CDR3 in DNA: TGTGCCAGCAGCCTCGGGACAGCTGAGACTGAAGCTTTCTTT.

This chain joins TRBV3-1 (or the pseudogene TRBV3-2) and TRBJ2-1; no reliable D call. Trimming removed 1 base from V and 0 bases from J, with 10 bases in between. The CDR3 contains 16 residues. Germline loops: CDR1 LGHDT, CDR2 YNNKEL (reference sequence). The CDR3 is CASSQGPLSSYNEQFF. The CDR3 bases are TGTGCCAGCAGCCAAGGGCCCTTAAGCTCCTACAATGAGCAGTTCTTC.

The V and J genes are TRBV5-4 and TRBJ2-7; TRBD2 matches 10 bases. The CDR3 extends over 14 amino acids. Germline-derived CDR1 and CDR2 are SGHNT and YYREEE (reference sequence). V shed 4 bases, J shed 4 bases, and the junction held 5 bases outside the gene matches. DNA of the CDR3: TGTGCCAGCAGCCCAGCTAGCGGGAGATACGAGCAGTACTTC. It is translated as CASSPASGRYEQYF. The full variable domain, in which reference TRBV5-4 and TRBJ2-7 provide the parts outside the CDR3, is ETGVTQSPTHLIKTRGQQVTLRCSSQSGHNTVSWYQQALGQGPQFIFQYYREEENGRGNFPPRFSGLQFPNYSSELNVNALELDDSALYLCASSPASGRYEQYFGPGTRLTVT.

The genes are TRBV10-1 and TRBJ2-1; 12 nucleotides line up with TRBD2. Germline CDR1 WNHNN, CDR2 SYGVQD (reference sequence). Trimming at V came to 6 bases and at J to 3 bases, leaving 3 bases not matched to a gene. The CDR3 is 15 residues long. This CDR3 reads CASSRLAGDYNEQFF. As DNA, the CDR3 is TGCGCCAGCAGCAGACTAGCGGGAGACTACAATGAGCAGTTCTTC.

The rearrangement links TRBV19 to TRBJ2-3; tentatively, D is TRBD1 (6 bases). Germline CDR1 LNHDA, CDR2 SQIVND (reference sequence). The V and J ends lost 9 bases and 4 bases respectively, with 11 bases between them. This CDR3 spans 12 amino acids. The CDR3 sequence is CASQQGADTQYF. CDR3 nucleotide sequence: TGTGCCAGCCAACAGGGAGCAGATACGCAGTATTTT.

The chain is built from TRBV5-4 and TRBJ2-1, with a weak D call TRBD2 (6 bases). Trimming cost V 1 base and J 5 bases, with 13 bases left between them. Germline CDR1 is SGHNT and CDR2 is YYREEE (reference sequence). The CDR3 is 15 amino acids. CDR3 in DNA: TGTGCCAGCAGCTTGAAACTAGCAGATAACAATGAGCAGTTCTTC. Protein sequence: CASSLKLADNNEQFF.

The chain combines TRBV9 with TRBJ1-1, with 7 bases lining up with TRBD1. The CDR3 runs to 14 residues. The V segment lost 0 bases and the J segment 4 bases; nucleotides outside the gene matches: 3. Germline V lookup: CDR1 SGDLS, CDR2 YYNGEE. The CDR3 loop reads CASSVEGASTEAFF. The CDR3 bases are TGTGCCAGCAGCGTAGAGGGGGCTTCCACTGAAGCTTTCTTT.

This chain uses TRBV18 with TRBJ1-6, with no clear D. The CDR3 is made up of 16 amino acids. The germline V gene encodes CDR1 KGHSH and CDR2 LQKENI. V lost 3 bases and J 5 bases, leaving 14 bases between the germline ends. The CDR3 loop is CASSPLLSRDNSPLHF. The CDR3, as DNA: TGTGCCAGCTCACCCCTGTTGTCGCGGGATAATTCACCCCTCCACTTT.

This chain connects TRBV6-2 or TRBV6-3 to TRBJ2-7; 10 bases match TRBD1. The CDR3 consists of 15 residues. CDR1 and CDR2 from the germline V gene are MNHEY and SVGEGT. Trimming took 0 bases from V and 7 from J; bases not matched to a gene: 6. This chain's CDR3 is CASSYSRTGGWEQYF. CDR3 nucleotide sequence: TGTGCCAGCAGTTACTCCCGGACAGGGGGTTGGGAGCAGTACTTC.

V usage is TRBV29-1 and J usage is TRBJ2-3; D unresolved. This CDR3 spans 11 amino acids. CDR1 SQVTM and CDR2 ANQGSEA come from the germline V gene. V was trimmed by 7 bases and J by 0 bases, leaving 5 bases between them. Here the CDR3 reads CSALSTDTQYF. CDR3 nucleotide sequence: TGCAGCGCACTTAGCACAGATACGCAGTATTTT.

The V call is TRBV5-4, the J call TRBJ1-1, with 7 bases matching TRBD1. The V and J ends lost 2 bases and 2 bases, in that order; junction bases with no gene match: 3. From germline, CDR1 is SGHNT and CDR2 YYREEE (reference sequence). The CDR3 contains 14 residues. The CDR3, as DNA: TGTGCCAGCAGCTTTGACAGGGCAAACACTGAAGCTTTCTTT. Protein product: CASSFDRANTEAFF.

The genes are TRBV19 and TRBJ1-1, with D maybe TRBD1 (5 bases). This CDR3 contains 12 residues. V was trimmed by 10 bases and J by 5 bases, leaving 14 bases between them. Germline V gene data show CDR1 as LNHDA and CDR2 as SQIVND (reference sequence). CDR3 DNA: TGTGCCACCCGGGGGTCTGGAACTGAAGCTTTCTTT. Its translation: CATRGSGTEAFF.

Only one count was recorded for this clone. The gene calls are TRBV7-3 and TRBJ2-3; 9 bases line up with TRBD2. The CDR3 has 16 residues. Germline lookup yields CDR1 SGHTA and CDR2 FQGTGA. The V and J ends lost 1 base and 3 bases, in that order; junction bases with no gene match: 5. CDR3 loop: CASSLKAGGNTDTQYF. Here the CDR3 DNA reads TGTGCCAGCAGCTTAAAAGCGGGAGGTAATACAGATACGCAGTATTTT.

The V and J genes are TRBV6-4 and TRBJ2-1; 11 nucleotides match TRBD2. Germline assignment: CDR1 MRHNA and CDR2 SNTAGT. The CDR3 covers 17 residues. The J segment lost 7 bases and the V segment lost 2 bases, leaving 10 bases of the junction unmatched. As DNA, the CDR3 is TGTGCCAGCAGTGACCCTAGCGGGAGGAATAATGGGAATGAGCAGTTCTTC. It is translated as CASSDPSGRNNGNEQFF.

V usage is TRBV15 and J usage is TRBJ1-5; D might be TRBD1 (6 bases). Trimming stripped 11 bases from V and 9 bases from J, with 20 bases between. This CDR3 has 13 residues. Germline assignment: CDR1 LNHNV and CDR2 YYDKDF (reference sequence). The CDR3 loop is CASAGTYKRPQHF. For the CDR3, the DNA is TGTGCCTCAGCCGGGACATACAAACGGCCCCAGCATTTT.

The CDR3 protein is CASSIRLAGSTDTQYF. Here the CDR3 DNA reads TGTGCCAGTAGTATAAGACTAGCGGGAAGCACAGATACGCAGTATTTT. The chain links TRBV19 to TRBJ2-3; TRBD2 matches at 11 bases. The CDR3 contains 16 residues. Germline V gives CDR1 LNHDA, CDR2 SQIVND (reference sequence). J lost 0 bases, V lost 2 bases, and 1 base had no gene match.

V and J are TRBV4-1 and TRBJ2-3; unclear D gene. This CDR3 is built from 18 residues. Trimming cost V 2 bases and J 5 bases, with 23 bases left between them. Germline assignment: CDR1 MGHRA and CDR2 YSYEKL. In DNA form, the CDR3 reads TGCGCCAGCAGCCAACTCCCCATAGCTCCTATGGTTAGAGATACGCAGTATTTT. Protein sequence: CASSQLPIAPMVRDTQYF.

This chain uses TRBV28 with TRBJ2-1; 11 bases line up with TRBD2. This CDR3 is 15 amino acids long. V dropped 7 bases and J dropped 1; count of bases not matched to a gene: 3. Looked up from germline, CDR1 is MDHEN and CDR2 is SYDVKM. This chain's CDR3 is CASTSSGRSYNEQFF. The CDR3, as DNA: TGTGCCAGCACCTCTAGCGGGAGGTCCTACAATGAGCAGTTCTTC.

This clone was observed a few times. This rearrangement joins TRBV7-3 to TRBJ2-3; TRBD2 agrees at 13 bases. Trimming took 5 bases from V and 6 from J; bases not matched to a gene: 17. This CDR3 spans 19 amino acids. In germline, CDR1 is SGHTA, CDR2 FQGTGA. The CDR3 region has the DNA TGTGCCAGCAGCCTCTACCCCCACCAAGGACTAGCGGGAGTTGATACGCAGTATTTT. Its translation: CASSLYPHQGLAGVDTQYF.

CDR3 sequence: CATSDVGDSEAFF. The CDR3 region has the DNA TGTGCCACCAGTGATGTTGGGGACAGTGAAGCTTTCTTT. The chain has TRBV24-1 and TRBJ1-1; TRBD1 aligns across 7 bases. There are 13 residues in the CDR3. The germline gives CDR1 KGHDR, CDR2 SFDVKD. V gave up 3 bases and J gave up 7 bases; unmatched junction bases: 4.

The V gene is TRBV4-3, the J gene TRBJ2-1, with 7 bases lining up with TRBD2. Trimming removed 0 bases from V and 6 bases from J; junction bases left unmatched: 11. Germline CDR1 LGHNA, CDR2 YSLEER. The CDR3 covers 17 residues. The CDR3 bases are TGCGCCAGCAGCCAAGAATGGGAGACGGGAGGCGGCAATGAGCAGTTCTTC. Protein: CASSQEWETGGGNEQFF.